The 16 T cell receptor beta chains presented below share a single source sample, sequenced in a study of cytomegalovirus exposure and HLA in healthy donors. PCR primers comprised 60 Vbeta and 13 Jbeta primers. The method was immunoSEQ multiplex PCR; TCRdb's version includes in-frame clones alone and lacks a portion of them. The data contain roughly 81,000 clones, 60% to 85% of them seen just once; the ten biggest clones take up roughly 2%. The specimen was PBMCs. These receptor sequences come from a boy younger than 18 in good health and CMV-seronegative.

The rearrangement joins TRBV5-1 to TRBJ2-7, with 7 bases aligning to TRBD2. The CDR3 extends over 13 amino acids. Germline CDR1 reads SGHRS; CDR2 reads YFSETQ. The J segment lost 2 bases and the V segment lost 7 bases, leaving 6 bases of the junction unmatched. CDR3 sequence reads: CASGGGPAYEQYF. CDR3 in DNA: TGCGCCAGCGGGGGAGGGCCCGCCTACGAGCAGTACTTC.

The chain's CDR3 is CASSQSETRKSYNEQFF. The CDR3 coding sequence is TGTGCCAGCAGCCAATCCGAGACTCGAAAGTCCTACAATGAGCAGTTCTTC. V usage is TRBV4-2 and J usage is TRBJ2-1; no definite D call. The CDR3 sequence is 17 residues long. With 2 bases removed from V and 1 base from J, the gap between germline ends came to 15 bases. Germline V gives CDR1 LGHNA, CDR2 YNFKEQ.

The genes are TRBV5-1 and TRBJ2-7, with TRBD1 matching 9 bases. The CDR3 sequence is 15 residues long. The trim removed 4 bases at V and 5 bases at J, leaving 10 bases unmatched. Germline values: CDR1 SGHRS, CDR2 YFSETQ. Here the CDR3 DNA reads TGCGCCAGCAGCCTCAGGGGACAGGGCACCCACGAGCAGTACTTC. Translation: CASSLRGQGTHEQYF. The variable domain in full, with the rest retrieved from reference TRBV5-1 and TRBJ2-7, is KAGVTQTPRYLIKTRGQQVTLSCSPISGHRSVSWYQQTPGQGLQFLFEYFSETQRNKGNFPGRFSGRQFSNSRSEMNVSTLELGDSALYLCASSLRGQGTHEQYFGPGTRLTVT.

This chain links TRBV7-2 with TRBJ1-5; the D is unclear. CDR1 SGHTA and CDR2 FQGNSA come from the germline V gene. The V and J ends lost 3 bases and 1 base respectively, with 7 bases between them. The CDR3 extends over 14 amino acids. CDR3 sequence: CASSFLQSNQPQHF. Here the CDR3 DNA reads TGTGCCAGCAGCTTTTTGCAGAGCAATCAGCCCCAGCATTTT.

This clone came up a few times. The chain recombines TRBV4-3 with TRBJ2-2; weak D call: TRBD2 (6 bases). From germline, CDR1 is LGHNA and CDR2 YSLEER. This CDR3 is built from 14 residues. V shed 5 bases and J shed 4 bases, with 11 bases lying between them. This chain's CDR3 is CASSSGELTGELFF. CDR3 bases: TGCGCCAGCAGCTCGGGGGAGCTCACCGGGGAGCTGTTTTTT.

This chain uses TRBV28 with TRBJ1-5; maybe TRBD1 (6 bases). Between the trimmed V and J ends, which lost 6 bases and 5 bases, there was a span of 14 bases. The germline V gene encodes CDR1 MDHEN and CDR2 SYDVKM. The CDR3 spans 14 residues. In DNA form, the CDR3 reads TGTGCCAGCAGCCTCGGGACAAACTATCAGCCCCAGCATTTT. Residues: CASSLGTNYQPQHF. Supplemented by reference TRBV28 and TRBJ1-5, the full variable domain reads DVKVTQSSRYLVKRTGEKVFLECVQDMDHENMFWYRQDPGLGLRLIYFSYDVKMKEKGDIPEGYSVSREKKERFSLILESASTNQTSMYLCASSLGTNYQPQHFGDGTRLSIL.

The V gene is TRBV4-2, the J gene TRBJ2-5; TRBD2 might be the D (5 bases). Trimming shortened V by 0 bases and J by 1 base, and 15 bases separated the two germline ends. CDR1 and CDR2 from the germline V gene are LGHNA and YNFKEQ. The CDR3 runs 17 residues. The CDR3 DNA reads as TGTGCCAGCAGCCAAGATCTAAGAGCGGAGTTCCAAGAGACCCAGTACTTC. This sequence encodes CASSQDLRAEFQETQYF.

The chain is built from TRBV29-1 and TRBJ2-3, with D maybe TRBD1 (6 bases). With 4 bases removed from V and 2 bases from J, the gap between germline ends came to 13 bases. This CDR3 spans 14 amino acids. Germline V lookup: CDR1 SQVTM, CDR2 ANQGSEA. The CDR3 coding sequence is TGCAGCGTTGTTGGCGACAGGAACACAGATACGCAGTATTTT. Protein: CSVVGDRNTDTQYF.

The J gene is TRBJ1-3, the V gene TRBV2; TRBD1 agrees at 11 bases. The CDR3 covers 16 residues. V was clipped by 5 bases and J by 4 bases; unmatched bases: 7. The V gene's germline CDR1 is SNHLY and CDR2 FYNNEI. The CDR3: CASSLRGTGGGNTIYF. The CDR3 DNA follows: TGTGCCAGCAGTCTAAGAGGGACAGGGGGGGGAAACACCATATATTTT.

This chain uses TRBV4-1 with TRBJ2-7, with D hard to call. Trimming left V 1 base short and J 4 bases short, with 8 bases between. Germline lookup yields CDR1 MGHRA and CDR2 YSYEKL. The CDR3 is made up of 13 amino acids. The CDR3 here is CASSQVPEYEQYF. Here the CDR3 DNA reads TGCGCCAGCAGCCAAGTCCCCGAGTACGAGCAGTACTTC.

This clone has more than one count but fewer than ten. The rearrangement links TRBV6-1 to TRBJ1-1, with a possible D match to TRBD1 (5 bases). Trimming took 9 bases from V and 0 from J, leaving 14 bases between them. The CDR3 totals 14 residues. CDR1 MNHNS and CDR2 SASEGT come from the germline V gene. The CDR3, as DNA: TGTGCCAGTAGTCGCGGGGGTATGAACACTGAAGCTTTCTTT. Translating gives CASSRGGMNTEAFF.

The chain is built from TRBV28 and TRBJ2-1, with 7 bases aligning to TRBD2. The ends lost 2 bases at V and 5 bases at J; junction bases unmatched: 12. CDR1 and CDR2 from the germline V gene are MDHEN and SYDVKM. This CDR3 is built from 17 residues. DNA for the CDR3: TGTGCCAGCAGTTTAGTGTCAGAGCTAGCGGACCACAATGAGCAGTTCTTC. This codes for CASSLVSELADHNEQFF.

The chain couples TRBV7-8 to TRBJ1-5, with 8 bases identical to TRBD1. Trimming removed 5 bases from V and 5 bases from J; junction bases left unmatched: 11. The length of the CDR3 is 16 residues. Germline CDR1 is SGHVS and CDR2 is FQNEAQ. The CDR3 DNA is TGTGCCAGCAGCCTCAATCCGGGCAGGGGGCATCAGCCCCAGCATTTT. The encoded protein is CASSLNPGRGHQPQHF.

The V call is TRBV11-2, the J call TRBJ1-1, with TRBD1 matching over 7 bases. The CDR3 is 16 amino acids. V dropped 4 bases and J dropped 0; count of bases not matched to a gene: 8. The germline V gene encodes CDR1 SGHAT and CDR2 FQNNGV. The CDR3 DNA reads TGTGCCAGCAGCTCCCGCTTGGGACAGATGAACACTGAAGCTTTCTTT. Its translation: CASSSRLGQMNTEAFF.

This rearrangement joins TRBV7-9 to TRBJ2-7; no clear D. The CDR3 length is 14 residues. The germline V and J ends were trimmed by 5 bases and 4 bases, with 15 bases remaining between them. Germline CDR1 and CDR2: SEHNR and FQNEAQ (reference sequence). Here the CDR3 reads CASSPGPKAYEQYF. Written as DNA, the CDR3 is TGTGCCAGCAGCCCGGGTCCCAAAGCTTACGAGCAGTACTTC. Full variable domain (rest looked up from reference TRBV7-9 and TRBJ2-7): DTGVSQNPRHKITKRGQNVTFRCDPISEHNRLYWYRQTLGQGPEFLTYFQNEAQLEKSRLLSDRFSAERPKGSFSTLEIQRTEQGDSAMYLCASSPGPKAYEQYFGPGTRLTVT.

The V and J genes are TRBV29-1 and TRBJ2-7, with 8 bases that match TRBD1. Germline CDR1 SQVTM, CDR2 ANQGSEA. Trimming cost V 7 bases and J 3 bases; bases outside gene matches: 8. The CDR3 totals 13 residues. CDR3 sequence reads: CSAAGGQIYEQYF. CDR3 in DNA: TGCAGCGCCGCAGGGGGCCAGATCTACGAGCAGTACTTC.